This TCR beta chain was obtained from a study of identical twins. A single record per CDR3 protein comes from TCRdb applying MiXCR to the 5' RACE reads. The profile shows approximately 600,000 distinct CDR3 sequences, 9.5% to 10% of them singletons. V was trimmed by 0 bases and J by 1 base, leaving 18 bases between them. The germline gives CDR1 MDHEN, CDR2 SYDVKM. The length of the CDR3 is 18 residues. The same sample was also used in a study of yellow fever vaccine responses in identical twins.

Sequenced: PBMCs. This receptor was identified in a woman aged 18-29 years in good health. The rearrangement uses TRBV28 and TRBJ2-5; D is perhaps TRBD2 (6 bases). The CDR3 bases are TGTGCCAGCAGTTTATGGGCAGGGTCCGGGAGTTCCCAAGAGACCCAGTACTTC. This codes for CASSLWAGSGSSQETQYF.